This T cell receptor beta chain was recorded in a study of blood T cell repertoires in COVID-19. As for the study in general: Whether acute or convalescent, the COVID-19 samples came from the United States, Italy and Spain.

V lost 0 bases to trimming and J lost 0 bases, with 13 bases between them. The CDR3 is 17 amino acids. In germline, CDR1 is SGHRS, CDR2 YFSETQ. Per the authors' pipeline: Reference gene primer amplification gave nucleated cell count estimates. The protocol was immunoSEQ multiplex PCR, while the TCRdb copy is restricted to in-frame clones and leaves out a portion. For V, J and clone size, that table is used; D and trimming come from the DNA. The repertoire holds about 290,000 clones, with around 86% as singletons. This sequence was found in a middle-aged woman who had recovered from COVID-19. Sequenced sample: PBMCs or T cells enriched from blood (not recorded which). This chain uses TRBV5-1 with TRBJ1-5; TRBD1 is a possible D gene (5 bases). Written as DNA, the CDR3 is TGCGCCAGCAGCTTGGCCCCCAGGGCCGATAGCAATCAGCCCCAGCATTTT. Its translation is CASSLAPRADSNQPQHF.